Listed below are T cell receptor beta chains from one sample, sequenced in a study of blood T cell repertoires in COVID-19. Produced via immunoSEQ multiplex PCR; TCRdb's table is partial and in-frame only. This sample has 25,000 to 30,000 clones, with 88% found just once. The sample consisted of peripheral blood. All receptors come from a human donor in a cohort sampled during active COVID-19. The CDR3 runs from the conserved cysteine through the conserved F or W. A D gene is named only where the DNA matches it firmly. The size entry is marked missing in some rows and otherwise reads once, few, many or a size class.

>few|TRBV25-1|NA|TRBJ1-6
CASSESWGQGPNSPLHF
TGTGCCAGCAGTGAATCATGGGGGCAGGGGCCTAATTCACCCCTCCACTTT
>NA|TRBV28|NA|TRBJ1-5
CASSLNAPSGQGNSNQPQHF
TGTGCCAGCAGTCTAAACGCCCCGTCCGGTCAGGGCAACAGCAATCAGCCCCAGCATTTT
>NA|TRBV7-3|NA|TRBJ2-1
CASSSLGLNEQFF
TGTGCCAGCAGCTCATTGGGGCTGAATGAGCAGTTCTTC
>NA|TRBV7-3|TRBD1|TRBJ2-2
CASSPRTGGTGELFF
TGTGCCAGCAGCCCACGGACAGGGGGCACCGGGGAGCTGTTTTTT
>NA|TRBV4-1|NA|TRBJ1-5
CASSQVDMGATSNQPQHF
TGCGCCAGCAGCCAGGTGGACATGGGGGCCACTAGCAATCAGCCCCAGCATTTT
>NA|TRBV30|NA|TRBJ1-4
CAWSVRWGENEKLFF
TGTGCCTGGAGTGTACGGTGGGGCGAAAATGAAAAACTGTTTTTT
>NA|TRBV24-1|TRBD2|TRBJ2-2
CATSDLKGGDYGELFF
TGTGCCACCAGTGATTTGAAGGGTGGGGACTACGGGGAGCTGTTTTTT
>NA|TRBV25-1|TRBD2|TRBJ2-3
CARIGLAGELHSTDTQYF
TGTGCCAGAATTGGACTAGCGGGGGAATTACATAGCACAGATACGCAGTATTTT
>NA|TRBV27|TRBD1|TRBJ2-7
CASTRTGSSPYEQYF
TGTGCCAGCACAAGGACAGGGAGTAGTCCCTACGAGCAGTACTTC
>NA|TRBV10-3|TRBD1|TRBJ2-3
CAISERQGSDTQYF
TGTGCCATCAGTGAGCGACAGGGATCAGATACGCAGTATTTT
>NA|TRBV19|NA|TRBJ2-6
CASSRSSGANVLTF
TGTGCCAGTAGTAGGAGCTCTGGGGCCAACGTCCTGACTTTC
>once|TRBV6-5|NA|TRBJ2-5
CASSYGPGSQGGQYF
TGTGCCAGCAGTTACGGGCCAGGGTCCCAAGGCGGACAGTACTTC
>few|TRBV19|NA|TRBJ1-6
CASSITGSNNSPLHF
TGTGCCAGTAGTATCACCGGTTCCAATAATTCACCCCTCCACTTT
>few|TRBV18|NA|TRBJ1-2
CASSPPQGWGYTF
TGTGCCAGCTCACCACCCCAGGGATGGGGCTACACCTTC
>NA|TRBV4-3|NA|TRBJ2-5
CASSQGGIQETQYF
TGCGCCAGCAGCCAAGGGGGCATCCAAGAGACCCAGTACTTC
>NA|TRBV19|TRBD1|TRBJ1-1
CASSTLYRGSKNTEAFF
TGTGCCAGTAGTACCCTATACAGGGGAAGTAAGAACACTGAAGCTTTCTTT
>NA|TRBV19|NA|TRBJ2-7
CASSPGLRGEQYF
TGTGCCAGTAGTCCTGGGTTACGGGGCGAGCAGTACTTC
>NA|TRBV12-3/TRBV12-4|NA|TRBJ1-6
CASSPRGGSPLHF
TGTGCCAGCAGTCCAAGGGGGGGATCACCCCTCCACTTT
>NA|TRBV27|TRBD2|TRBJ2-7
CASSSLAGAYEQYF
TGTGCCAGCAGTTCACTAGCGGGGGCCTACGAGCAGTACTTC
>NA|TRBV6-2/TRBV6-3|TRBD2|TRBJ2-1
CASSTGLAGAINEQFF
TGTGCCAGCAGTACCGGACTAGCGGGGGCCATTAATGAGCAGTTCTTC
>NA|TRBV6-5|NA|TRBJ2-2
CASTSVGPGTGELFF
TGTGCCAGCACCTCTGTCGGGCCGGGGACCGGGGAGCTGTTTTTT
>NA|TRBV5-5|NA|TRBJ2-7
CASSLGEALSYEQYF
TGTGCCAGCAGCTTAGGGGAAGCCTTATCCTACGAGCAGTACTTC
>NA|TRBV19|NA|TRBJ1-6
CASSIPMGVNNSPLHF
TGTGCCAGTAGTATCCCCATGGGCGTCAATAATTCACCCCTCCACTTT
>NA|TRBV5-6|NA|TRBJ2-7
CASSQHNRIEEQYF
TGTGCCAGCAGCCAACACAACAGGATTGAAGAGCAGTACTTC
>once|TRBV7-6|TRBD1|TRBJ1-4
CASSSNRGPLPEKLFF
TGTGCCAGCAGCTCTAACAGGGGCCCCTTGCCTGAAAAACTGTTTTTT
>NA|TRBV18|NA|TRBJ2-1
CASSPQLARSYNEQFF
TGTGCCAGCTCACCACAACTAGCCCGCTCCTACAATGAGCAGTTCTTC
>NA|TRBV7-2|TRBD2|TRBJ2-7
CAGSPVAGATYEQYF
TGTGCCGGCAGCCCAGTAGCGGGGGCCACCTACGAGCAGTACTTC
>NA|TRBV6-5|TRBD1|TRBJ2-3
CASGAGGASDTQYF
TGTGCCAGCGGCGCAGGGGGCGCGTCAGATACGCAGTATTTT
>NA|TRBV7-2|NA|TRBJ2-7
CASSQGGAIYEQYF
TGTGCCAGCAGCCAGGGGGGAGCTATCTACGAGCAGTACTTC
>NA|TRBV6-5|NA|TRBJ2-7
CASSYSEAGLSYEQYF
TGTGCCAGCAGTTACTCGGAGGCGGGACTGAGCTACGAGCAGTACTTC
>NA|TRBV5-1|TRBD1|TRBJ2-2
CASSVDRGLTGELFF
TGCGCCAGCAGCGTGGACAGGGGGCTCACCGGGGAGCTGTTTTTT
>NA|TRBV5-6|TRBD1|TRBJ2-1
CASSALDRAVGDEQFF
TGTGCCAGCAGCGCCCTGGACAGGGCAGTAGGCGATGAGCAGTTCTTC
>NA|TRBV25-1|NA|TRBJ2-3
CASSGEPPSTDTQYF
TGTGCCAGCAGTGGAGAGCCCCCCTCCACAGATACGCAGTATTTT
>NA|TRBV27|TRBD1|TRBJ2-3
CASSLEGPGTGVSDTQYF
TGTGCCAGCAGTTTAGAGGGGCCAGGGACAGGGGTTTCAGATACGCAGTATTTT
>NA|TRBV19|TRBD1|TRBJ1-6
CASSSTGGGESPLHF
TGTGCCAGTAGTTCAACAGGGGGCGGGGAGTCACCCCTCCACTTT
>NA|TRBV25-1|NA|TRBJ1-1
CASSDSAMNTEAFF
TGTGCCAGCAGTGATAGCGCAATGAACACTGAAGCTTTCTTT
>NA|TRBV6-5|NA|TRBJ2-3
CASSYLWSGSTDTQYF
TGTGCCAGCAGTTACCTTTGGAGCGGTAGCACAGATACGCAGTATTTT
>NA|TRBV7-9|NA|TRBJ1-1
CASSSGREFPDTEAFF
TGTGCCAGCAGCTCAGGACGGGAATTTCCGGACACTGAAGCTTTCTTT
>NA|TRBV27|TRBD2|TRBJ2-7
CASSPRDYYEQYF
TGTGCCAGCAGTCCGAGGGACTACTACGAGCAGTACTTC
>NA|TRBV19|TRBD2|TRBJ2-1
CASSRDSGGSSYNEQFF
TGTGCCAGTAGTAGGGATAGCGGGGGAAGCTCCTACAATGAGCAGTTCTTC
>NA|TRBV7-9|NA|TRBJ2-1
CASSLSPRGNEQFF
TGTGCCAGCAGCTTAAGCCCAAGGGGTAATGAGCAGTTCTTC
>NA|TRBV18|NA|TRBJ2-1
CASSPPRLASPYNEQFF
TGTGCCAGCTCACCACCGCGGCTAGCGAGCCCCTACAATGAGCAGTTCTTC
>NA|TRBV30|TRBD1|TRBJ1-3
CAWSSGTGAGNTIYF
TGTGCCTGGAGTAGCGGGACAGGGGCTGGAAACACCATATATTTT
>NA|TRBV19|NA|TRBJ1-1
CASSIDRQGPENTEAFF
TGTGCCAGTAGTATAGATCGCCAGGGGCCGGAGAACACTGAAGCTTTCTTT
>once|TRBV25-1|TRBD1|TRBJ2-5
CASLGQGAETQYF
TGTGCCAGCCTTGGACAGGGGGCAGAGACCCAGTACTTC
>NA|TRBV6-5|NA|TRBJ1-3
CASSYSGTGGNTIYF
TGTGCCAGCAGTTACTCGGGGACTGGCGGAAACACCATATATTTT
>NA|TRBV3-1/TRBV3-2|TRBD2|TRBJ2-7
CASSQGLAVPYEQYF
TGTGCCAGCAGCCAAGGACTAGCGGTACCCTACGAGCAGTACTTC